This T cell receptor (beta chain) appears in the sequencing data of a study of blood T cell repertoires in COVID-19. CDR3 size: 16 residues. After removal of 0 bases from V and 0 bases from J, the junction contained 4 bases not matched to a gene. Germline assignment: CDR1 MDHEN and CDR2 SYDVKM. Per the original methods: Researchers report that nucleated cell counts were estimated from reference gene primer amplification. Sequencing used immunoSEQ multiplex PCR; TCRdb keeps in-frame clones, though not all of them. V, J and clone size are those of that table, while D and trimming were read from the DNA. The table records about 74,000 clones, about 88% of them present only once.

This clonotype was obtained from a human donor in a cohort sampled during active COVID-19. V usage is TRBV28 and J usage is TRBJ2-7, with 8 bases identical to TRBD1. What was sequenced was peripheral blood. CDR3 region: CASSLWGQEHSYEQYF. The CDR3 DNA reads TGTGCCAGCAGTTTATGGGGACAGGAGCACTCCTACGAGCAGTACTTC. Complete variable domain (other parts from reference TRBV28 and TRBJ2-7): DVKVTQSSRYLVKRTGEKVFLECVQDMDHENMFWYRQDPGLGLRLIYFSYDVKMKEKGDIPEGYSVSREKKERFSLILESASTNQTSMYLCASSLWGQEHSYEQYFGPGTRLTVT.